The clone carrying this T cell receptor (beta chain) was detected ten times or more. Its antigen is currently unknown. This specimen comes from a study of breast tumors, draining lymph nodes, adjacent tissues. Study-wide findings and caveats: Tumors had less TCR diversity than lymph nodes, more than nontumor tissue.

A single record per CDR3 protein comes from TCRdb applying MiXCR to the multiplex PCR reads. Of 84,000 or so distinct CDR3 sequences listed, approximately 30% are singletons. The CDR3 is 16 amino acids. Germline V gene lookup returns CDR1 DFQATT and CDR2 SNEGSKA (reference sequence). V shed 1 base, J shed 7 bases, and the junction held 13 bases outside the gene matches. Axillary draining lymph nodes of breast cancer patients supplied the node samples. Sequenced input: axillary lymph node tissue. The rearrangement links TRBV20-1 to TRBJ2-1; TRBD2 aligns across 7 bases. This sequence originates from a female donor with breast cancer. Some clones in this sample may be carry-over from other donors' samples. The DNA of the CDR3 is TGCAGTGCTAGAGTCGCCTCGGCGGGAGCCCCTAATGAGCAGTTCTTC. Translated: CSARVASAGAPNEQFF.